This paragraph covers one T cell receptor beta chain sequence. As yet, its antigen is unknown. This sample was taken from a study of T cell responses to AZD1222 COVID-19 vaccine. V lost 0 bases to trimming and J lost 4 bases, with 21 bases between them. There are 17 residues in the CDR3. Germline assignment: CDR1 GTSNPN and CDR2 SVGIG (reference sequence). The protocol was immunoSEQ multiplex PCR, while the TCRdb copy is restricted to in-frame clones and leaves out a portion. The data show about 84,000 clones, 70% to 90% seen once. General study results and limits: Clonal diversity was possibly underestimated, and the donors were mostly white British, with more females.

This chain links TRBV30 with TRBJ2-5; D is perhaps TRBD2 (6 bases). The TCR was taken from an adult who received the AZD1222 COVID-19 vaccine. Sequences were derived from peripheral blood, sampled 28 days after the second AZD1222 dose. The CDR3 region has the DNA TGTGCCTGGAGTGTAATTCGAACTTGCGGGAAAGGAGAGACCCAGTACTTC. It specifies CAWSVIRTCGKGETQYF.